This T cell receptor beta chain was recovered during a study of molecular identifiers for immune sequencing clone quantification (dated by TCRdb to the late 2010s). At the level of the whole study: For a replicate experiment, RNA from approximately 20,000 or 100,000 naive CD8 T cells was divided into five aliquots, and four of the five aliquots were sequenced. This methods study benchmarked molecular-identifier clustering-based TCR repertoire sequencing (MIDCIRS) and TCR RNA copy counting, using CD8 T cells to do so.

Library construction relied on PCR. The instrument was a NextSeq 500. Bulk TCR libraries were made following a previously described method, with the TCR primers given in Table S5. Purification of total RNA was performed with the Qiagen AllPrep DNA/RNA kit. Reads from multiple sequencing runs of the same library were pooled before analysis. The authors' pipeline ran thus. Reads were retained only if an exact TCR constant sequence was present, and the retained reads were trimmed to 150 nt and grouped according to their 12-nt molecular barcodes. Reads within each barcode group were sub-clustered using a 15% Levenshtein threshold, and quality-weighted consensus sequences were constructed for each RNA molecule. Non-functional sequences were removed, as were lower-count sequences one edit away from another. On the basis of fitting two negative binomial distributions, barcode sub-clusters with fewer than 20% of the maximum read count were discarded. TCRdb took the public reads, trimmed them with fastp at Q25, ran MiXCR for clone calling and kept in-frame beta chains. Rows with one shared CDR3 protein collapse into an entry with the most common genes and DNA. The V and J calls follow TCRdb's processing rather than the paper's. This sample is represented by over 85,000 distinct CDR3 sequences; about 35% of them were singletons. The ten most abundant clones make up approximately 9.8% of the sample.

Trimming takes 0 bases off V and 0 bases off J; junction bases not matched to a gene: 4. The CDR1 and CDR2 encoded by the germline V gene (reference sequence) are DFQATT and SNEGSKA. Measured from the cysteine to the phenylalanine, the CDR3 is 16 residues long. The read is trimmed to its CDR3 DNA, 48 bases read in frame from base 1. What the study reported, not specific to this receptor: In CMV-specific effector cells, clones with more than 20 RNA copies accounted for over 99% of molecules, whereas in naive cells such clones accounted for under 1%. Spiked-in Jurkat TCR RNA equal to a single cell's worth was reported to be detectable even within 1,200,000 naive CD8 T cells. Spiked-in Jurkat TCR RNA (approximately 10 copies' worth), which is not part of the donor repertoire, was contained in the naive libraries. The sizes of highly expanded clones could end up underestimated when identical TCR molecules share a barcode. When barcode sub-clustering was not used, chimeric consensus sequences inflated TCR diversity, with chimeras reaching as high as 47%. Modeling indicated roughly 3.2 TCR RNA copies recovered per cell, compared with 9.5 to 10 by digital PCR, which implies a capture efficiency of 25% to 35%.

On this clonotype itself: The antigen it binds to is not known. No base-level quality is on record; no much larger clone is a single base apart.

Libraries of naive CD8 T cells were built from anywhere between about 18,000 and 1,000,000 sorted cells, with 10%, 30% or 50% of the purified RNA used. Naive CD8 T cells were FACS-sorted as CD8+CD4-CCR7+CD45RA+ on a BD FACSAria II into RLT Plus buffer. To test detection sensitivity, Jurkat RNA equal to ten TCR copies was added to samples of roughly 17,000-1,100,000 naive CD8 T cells. Enrichment of CD8 T cells was performed with RosetteSep CD8+ T Cell Enrichment Cocktail and Ficoll-Paque, after which ACK red cell lysis was carried out. This clonotype was sampled from a human donor in good health. Some libraries in this study had Jurkat cell RNA spiked in. Sequencing input: naive CD8+ T cells from blood, with Jurkat cell RNA spiked in. The cell subset or site label here, explained by the study, means: FACS-sorted CD8+CD4-CCR7+CD45RA+ naive T cells. This receptor chain uses TRBV20-1 and TRBJ1-1, and 10 bases in between align with TRBD1. The nucleotide sequence reads as follows: TGCAGTGCTAGAGACTGGGACAGGGGTCTGAACACTGAAGCTTTCTTT. Its translation reads: CSARDWDRGLNTEAFF.